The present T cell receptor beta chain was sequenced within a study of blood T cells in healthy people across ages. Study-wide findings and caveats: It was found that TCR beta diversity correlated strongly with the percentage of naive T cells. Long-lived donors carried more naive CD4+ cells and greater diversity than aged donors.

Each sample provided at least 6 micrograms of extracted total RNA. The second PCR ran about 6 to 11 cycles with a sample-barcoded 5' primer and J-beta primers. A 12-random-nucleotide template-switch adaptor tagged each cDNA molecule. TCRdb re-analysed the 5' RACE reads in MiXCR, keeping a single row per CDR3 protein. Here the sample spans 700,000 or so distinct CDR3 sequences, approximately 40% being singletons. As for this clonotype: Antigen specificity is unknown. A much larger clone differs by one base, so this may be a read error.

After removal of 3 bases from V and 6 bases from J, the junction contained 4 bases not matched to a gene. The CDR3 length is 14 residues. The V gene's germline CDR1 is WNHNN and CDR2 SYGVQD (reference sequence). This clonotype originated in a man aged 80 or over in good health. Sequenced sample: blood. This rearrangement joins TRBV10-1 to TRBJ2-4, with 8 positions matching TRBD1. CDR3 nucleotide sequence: TGCGCCAGCAGTGACCGGGACAGGCGAAACATTCAGTACTTC. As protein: CASSDRDRRNIQYF.